The clone carrying this T cell receptor beta chain has just a few counts. Its antigen remains unidentified. Per sample, roughly 0.45 micrograms of biopsy DNA were TCRB immunosequenced. Data came from immunoSEQ multiplex PCR; TCRdb stores just in-frame clones and leaves some out. This sample has thousands of clones, with 75% to 85% found just once. The J segment lost 4 bases and the V segment lost 1 base, leaving 8 bases of the junction unmatched. The germline CDR1 and CDR2 sequences are SGHRS and YFSETQ. This CDR3 is built from 17 residues. The sample comes from a study of T cell repertoires in ileal Crohn's disease. Study in general: Operated complications were stricturing disease (61%) and penetrating disease (39%).

Study findings and constraints: Clonal expansions were more frequent in active smokers than non-smokers at surgery. Clonality above 26.8% at surgery always came with endoscopic recurrence.

This chain joins TRBV5-1 and TRBJ2-1; 10 bases fit TRBD2. The origin of this receptor is an adult with Crohn's disease. Sequencing was done on a sample of ileal tissue. The CDR3 coding sequence is TGCGCCAGCAGCTTGAGGAAGCGGGAGGGTGTTTACAATGAGCAGTTCTTC. Amino acid sequence: CASSLRKREGVYNEQFF.